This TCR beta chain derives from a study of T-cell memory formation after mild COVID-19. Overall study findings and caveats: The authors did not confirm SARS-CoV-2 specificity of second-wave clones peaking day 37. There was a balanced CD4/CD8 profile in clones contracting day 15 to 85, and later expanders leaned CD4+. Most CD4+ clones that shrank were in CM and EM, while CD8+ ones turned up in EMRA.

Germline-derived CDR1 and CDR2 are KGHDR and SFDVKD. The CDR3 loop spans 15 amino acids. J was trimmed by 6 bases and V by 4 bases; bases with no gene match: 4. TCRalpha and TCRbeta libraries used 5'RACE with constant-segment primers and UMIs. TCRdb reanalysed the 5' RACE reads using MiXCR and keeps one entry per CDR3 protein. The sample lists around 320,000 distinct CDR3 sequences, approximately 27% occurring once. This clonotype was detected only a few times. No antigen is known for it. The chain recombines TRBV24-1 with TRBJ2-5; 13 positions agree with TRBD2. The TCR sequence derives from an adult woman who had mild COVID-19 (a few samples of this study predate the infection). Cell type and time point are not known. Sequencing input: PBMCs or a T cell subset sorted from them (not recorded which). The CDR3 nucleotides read TGTGCCACCAGTGAAGGGACTAGCGGGGTTCAGACCCAGTACTTC. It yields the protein CATSEGTSGVQTQYF.